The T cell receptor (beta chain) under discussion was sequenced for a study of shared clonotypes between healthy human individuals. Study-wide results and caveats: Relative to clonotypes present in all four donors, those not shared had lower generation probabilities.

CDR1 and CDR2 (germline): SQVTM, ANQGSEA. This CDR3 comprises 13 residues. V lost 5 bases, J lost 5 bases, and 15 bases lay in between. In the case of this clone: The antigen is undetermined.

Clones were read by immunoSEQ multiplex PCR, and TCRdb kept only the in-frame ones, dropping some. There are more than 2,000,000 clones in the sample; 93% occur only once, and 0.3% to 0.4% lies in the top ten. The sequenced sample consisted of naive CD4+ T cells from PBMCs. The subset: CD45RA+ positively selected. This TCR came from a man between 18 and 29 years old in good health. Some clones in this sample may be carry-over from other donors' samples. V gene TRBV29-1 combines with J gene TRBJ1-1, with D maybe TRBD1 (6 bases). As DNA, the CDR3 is TGCAGCGTTCGCAGGGGCTCGGAGACTGAAGCTTTCTTT. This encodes CSVRRGSETEAFF.